This T cell receptor (beta chain) was identified in a study of control samples from healthy donors and cancer patients. This CDR3 has 13 amino acids. The V gene's germline CDR1 is SGHNT and CDR2 YENEEA. With V trimmed by 1 base and J by 12 bases, 1 base remained unmatched. The protocol was immunoSEQ multiplex PCR, while the TCRdb copy is restricted to in-frame clones and leaves out a portion. This sample carries about 130,000 clones, roughly 92% of them seen once, and the ten largest clones take about 5.5%. Material: blood. The chain uses TRBV11-3 and TRBJ2-1, with 12 positions matching TRBD2. This sequence was found in a man between 18 and 29 years old in good health. Here the CDR3 DNA reads TGTGCCAGCAGCTTAGGGACTAGCGGGGCGCAGTTCTTC. Translation: CASSLGTSGAQFF.